This paragraph reports one T cell receptor beta chain. This record belongs to a study of blood T cell repertoires in COVID-19. About the study: The United States, Italy and Spain supplied acute and convalescent COVID-19 samples. The cDNA or gDNA used as material had been derived from T cells, B-cell-depleted T cells, or PBMCs.

CDR1 KGHDR and CDR2 SFDVKD come from the germline V gene. The CDR3 runs to 13 residues. In the authors' methods: Reference gene primer amplification gave nucleated cell count estimates. Data came from immunoSEQ multiplex PCR; TCRdb stores just in-frame clones and leaves some out. V and J calls plus clone size are reproduced from that table; the DNA served to infer D and trimming. The sample carries fewer than 75,000 clones, roughly nine tenths recorded once. Sequenced: peripheral blood. This TCR derives from a human donor in a cohort sampled during active COVID-19. V and J are TRBV24-1 and TRBJ2-1; possibly TRBD2 for D (6 bases). The CDR3 sequence: CATSAGGYNEQFF. CDR3 in DNA: TGTGCAACATCGGCCGGGGGTTACAATGAGCAGTTCTTC.